This T cell receptor (beta chain) was observed in a study of T cell changes during pregnancy in multiple sclerosis. Data came from immunoSEQ multiplex PCR; TCRdb stores just in-frame clones and leaves some out. This sample has fewer than 110,000 clones, with less than 95% found just once. CDR1 is LGHNA, CDR2 YSLEER, per germline. V was clipped by 1 base and J by 1 base, with 7 bases between them. The CDR3 loop spans 15 amino acids. V and J are TRBV4-3 and TRBJ2-2; unclear D gene. The material was peripheral blood, obtained in the third trimester of pregnancy. The source is a female donor in good health, enrolled as a control in a pregnancy study. CDR3 region: CASSQAPGNTGELFF. The CDR3 coding sequence is TGCGCCAGCAGCCAAGCCCCAGGGAACACCGGGGAGCTGTTTTTT.